Included here is one TCR beta chain sequence, with context. This clonotype was observed a handful of times. Its antigen is currently not known. Per-base qualities were not stored, and no clone one base away is much larger. The CDR3 covers 15 residues, taking in both the cysteine and the phenylalanine. The retained sequence is limited to the CDR3, 45 bases, with the frame set at the first base. Per the germline V gene, SGHTA is the CDR1 and FQGNSA is the CDR2. Germline trimming amounts to 8 bases on V and 2 bases on J, with 8 as the count of junction bases outside the gene matches. Libraries were built with 5' RACE. Sequenced using an Illumina HiSeq 2500. A second roughly 6 to 12 cycle PCR used a sample-barcoded 5' primer and a J-beta primer mix. A unique molecular identifier was introduced onto each TCR beta cDNA molecule by a template-switch 5' adaptor carrying 12 random nucleotides. At least 2.5 million CDR3-containing paired-end reads were obtained from each sample. First-strand cDNA synthesis was performed from all RNA using the Mint cDNA synthesis kit, with priming by a TRBC-specific oligonucleotide. After uracil-DNA glycosylase treatment, a first 18-cycle PCR used universal primers M1SS and BC2_uni_R on all cDNA. From the authors' description of their analysis: For normalization, 1 million high-quality reads were randomly selected from each sample, with every read carrying a distinct molecular identifier. Instead of being binned into consensus sequences, reads that shared molecular identifiers were thrown out. MiTCR, set to a Q25 quality threshold and the strictest error-elimination algorithm, was used for CDR3 identification, clonotype clustering and error correction. A nonparametric unseen species model with Euler transformation was used to estimate a lower bound on total TCR beta diversity. TCRdb itself trimmed the public reads at Q25 with fastp, ran MiXCR and retained productive beta chains. Under each unique CDR3 protein, matching rows form one entry showing the most common genes and DNA. The V and J calls reflect TCRdb's pipeline rather than the authors' work. The sample table records about 600,000 distinct CDR3 sequences; about 45% of these occur just once. Clones ranked in the top ten supply about 26% of the sample.

Systemically healthy Caucasian individuals from Russia, around 38 in total and aged about 6 to 95 years, were included as donors. Approximately 10 milliliters of peripheral blood were collected from each donor into EDTA-treated Vacutainer tubes. Ficoll-Paque density-gradient centrifugation was used to isolate PBMCs, with at least 6.5 million obtained per sample. Total RNA, at least 6 micrograms per sample, was extracted from PBMCs with Trizol reagent. Naive CD45RAhigh/CD27high T cell percentages were measured by flow cytometry on a PBMC aliquot from every donor. This sample is drawn from a study of blood T cells in healthy people across ages (dated by TCRdb to between 2014 and 2017). Background on the whole study: Template switching captured roughly one uniquely barcoded TCR beta cDNA molecule per two T cells in model experiments. To track age-related changes in TCR beta repertoire diversity, the study relied on deep sequencing normalized with unique cDNA molecular identifiers. Donors were grouped into four age groups: young (average roughly 16 years), middle-aged (under 40), aged (about 60) and long-lived (about 89). To avoid experimental bias, donors of different ages were distributed randomly across sequencing lanes. The study analyzed two additional independent replicas of 1 million unique cDNA reads from the same blood draw for two donors, one aged 18 to 29 and one aged 80 or older. Results and caveats for the whole study, not just this receptor: Conclusive comparison of naive and antigen-experienced compartments was prevented by the profiling of bulk unsorted PBMCs. Because the CMV infection status of the donors was unknown, age-related changes in expanded clonotypes may potentially have been confounded. A strong correlation was found between observed TCR beta diversity and the percentage of naive T cells measured by flow cytometry. Observed TCR beta diversity per million T cells fell roughly linearly with age, and a significant reduction was already apparent by age approximately 40. Total diversity estimates from one million sequenced T cells were considered lower bounds and underestimates. The long-lived group showed more naive CD4+ T cells, fewer expanded clones and increased TCR diversity than the aged group, suggesting age selection.

Input material: blood. The receptor was isolated from an older man in good health. In this chain, TRBV7-2 is recombined with TRBJ2-5, with 10 bases matching TRBD2. For the CDR3, the sequence is CASLLTSGPQETQYF. The base sequence is TGTGCCAGCCTCTTGACTAGCGGGCCACAAGAGACCCAGTACTTC.